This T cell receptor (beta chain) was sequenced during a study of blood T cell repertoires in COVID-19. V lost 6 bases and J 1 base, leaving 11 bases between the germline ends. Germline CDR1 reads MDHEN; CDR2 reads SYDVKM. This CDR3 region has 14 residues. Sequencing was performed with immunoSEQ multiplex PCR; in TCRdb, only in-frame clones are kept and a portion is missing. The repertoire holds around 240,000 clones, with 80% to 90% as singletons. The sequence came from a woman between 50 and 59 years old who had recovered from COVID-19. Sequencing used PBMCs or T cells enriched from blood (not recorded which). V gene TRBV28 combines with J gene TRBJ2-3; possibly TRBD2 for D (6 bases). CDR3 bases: TGTGCCAGCAGGCAGACGGGGGGCACAGATACGCAGTATTTT. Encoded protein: CASRQTGGTDTQYF.